The clone carrying this T cell receptor (beta chain) appeared many times. The TCR beta CDR3 regions underwent amplification from RNA transcripts. Amplification began with first-round RT-PCR using HTBI primers, then second-round multiplex PCR was performed. TCRdb re-derived calls from the multiplex PCR reads in MiXCR, one entry per CDR3 protein. The table shows 450,000 or so distinct CDR3 sequences, with 13% to 15% occurring only once. Germline-derived CDR1 and CDR2 are SQVTM and ANQGSEA. V was cut by 4 bases and J by 3 bases, with 3 bases left in between. CDR3 length: 10 residues. This entry belongs to a study of Graves' ophthalmopathy and Graves' hyperthyroidism.

The V and J genes are TRBV29-1 and TRBJ1-1; no clear D. The TCR sequence derives from a woman in her 30s with Graves' ophthalmopathy. Sample: blood. CDR3 region: CSVGDTEAFF. As DNA, the CDR3 is TGCAGCGTTGGAGACACTGAAGCTTTCTTT.